The 9 T cell receptor beta chains below were found in one sample sequenced in a study of blood T cell repertoires in COVID-19. The protocol was immunoSEQ multiplex PCR, while the TCRdb copy is restricted to in-frame clones and leaves out a portion. The sample carries approximately 280,000 clones, around 86% recorded once. Sequences were obtained from peripheral blood. The receptor set was obtained from a woman in her 30s who had recovered from COVID-19.

J is TRBJ2-7 and V is TRBV30; tentative D call: TRBD1 (6 bases). The V gene's germline CDR1 is GTSNPN and CDR2 SVGIG (reference sequence). The CDR3 has 13 residues. Deletions cut 0 bases from V and 0 bases from J, with 6 bases between. CDR3 residues: CAWSVQGSYEQYF. As DNA, the CDR3 is TGTGCCTGGAGTGTACAGGGCTCCTACGAGCAGTACTTC.

V and J are TRBV10-3 and TRBJ2-3; 12 bases match TRBD2. The CDR3 contains 15 residues. Germline loops: CDR1 ENHRY, CDR2 SYGVKD. V lost 4 bases to trimming and J lost 3 bases; unmatched junction nucleotides: 2. CDR3 in DNA: TGTGCCATCAGTGCGGGGACTAGCGGGACAGATACGCAGTATTTT. Its protein product is CAISAGTSGTDTQYF.

The J gene is TRBJ1-1, the V gene TRBV28; D is unclear. The CDR3 is 11 amino acids. The germline V gene encodes CDR1 MDHEN and CDR2 SYDVKM. V lost 11 bases and J 5 bases, leaving 12 bases between the germline ends. CDR3 amino acids: CAAIIETEAFF. The CDR3 DNA reads TGTGCCGCGATTATAGAGACTGAAGCTTTCTTT.

The V gene is TRBV11-1, the J gene TRBJ2-3; 11 bases match TRBD2. CDR3 length equals 15 residues. In germline, CDR1 is SGHAT, CDR2 FQDESV (reference sequence). V gave up 3 bases and J gave up 1 base; unmatched junction bases: 0. In DNA form, the CDR3 reads TGTGCCAGCAGCTTGACTAGCGGGGGCACAGATACGCAGTATTTT. This codes for CASSLTSGGTDTQYF.

The chain has TRBV6-5 and TRBJ2-3, with unresolved D. This CDR3 has 13 residues. V was cut by 7 bases and J by 1 base, with 9 bases left in between. Germline CDR1 and CDR2: MNHEY and SVGAGI. The CDR3, as DNA: TGTGCCAGCACTACGCCCGGCACAGATACGCAGTATTTT. Translation gives CASTTPGTDTQYF.

The V and J genes are TRBV6-2 or TRBV6-3 and TRBJ2-1; 8 positions match TRBD2. CDR3 length: 15 amino acids. Germline V gives CDR1 MNHEY, CDR2 SVGEGT. Trimming removed 5 bases from V and 7 bases from J; junction bases left unmatched: 10. The CDR3 spells CASSRGVAGRNEQFF. The CDR3 coding sequence is TGTGCCAGCAGTCGTGGTGTAGCGGGACGGAATGAGCAGTTCTTC.

The V gene is TRBV24-1, the J gene TRBJ2-5, with TRBD1 matching 8 bases. Trimming took 4 bases from V and 0 from J; bases not matched to a gene: 6. The germline V gene encodes CDR1 KGHDR and CDR2 SFDVKD. This CDR3 comprises 16 residues. In nucleotides, the CDR3 is TGTGCCACCAGTGACAACAGGGGGTTGTACCAAGAGACCCAGTACTTC. It codes for CATSDNRGLYQETQYF.

The chain combines TRBV6-5 with TRBJ2-6; 7 bases map to TRBD1. The CDR3 is 15 residues long. After removal of 4 bases from V and 1 base from J, the junction contained 1 base not matched to a gene. Germline CDR1 and CDR2: MNHEY and SVGAGI. The CDR3 DNA reads as TGTGCCAGCAGTTTGACAGGGTCTGGGGCCAACGTCCTGACTTTC. Translated: CASSLTGSGANVLTF.

This clone was seen once. The CDR3 region is CASSQFNTGELFF. The CDR3, as DNA: TGTGCCAGCTCACAGTTCAACACCGGGGAGCTGTTTTTT. The chain links TRBV2 to TRBJ2-2; D is ambiguous. Germline V gene sequence: CDR1 SNHLY, CDR2 FYNNEI. The CDR3 spans 13 residues. V shed 8 bases and J shed 2 bases, with 9 bases lying between them.